This entry features one T cell receptor (beta chain) sequence. Its antigen remains undetermined. No quality values exist for individual bases; no much larger clone is one base distant. CDR1 and CDR2 are read off the germline V gene as SGDLS and YYNGEE. Taken from cysteine to phenylalanine, the CDR3 has 14 residues. The sequence is cut down to CDR3 DNA, 42 bases in frame from base 1. V was cut back by 4 bases and J by 2 bases, leaving a gap of 11 bases between them. The immunoSEQ Assay, a bias-controlled multiplex PCR, was used to amplify TCRbeta CDR3 regions from genomic DNA. Processing in the source paper ran as follows. The number of nucleated cells in each sample was estimated from the amplification of reference gene primers within the assay. To quantify the absolute abundance of each unique TCRbeta CDR3 rearrangement, sequence reads were collapsed and filtered. For each sample, productive Simpson clonality was calculated as the square root of Simpson's diversity index across productive rearrangements. TCRdb took over this immuneACCESS table, retaining in-frame rearrangements with V and J assigned. Such tables are incomplete; in checked studies, under half of the missing clones stem from an unresolved V gene, and the remainder is unexplained. Clone size and V and J calls were adopted from that table, with D and trimming inferred from the DNA. The sample has fewer than 150,000 clones on record, under 90% of them singletons. In total, the top ten clones hold 1.5% to 2% of the sample.

Participants in the prospective study were aged roughly 18 to 89 years, lived in 20 to 30 United States geographic areas, and enrolled through a virtual design. To assign participants to cohorts, the prospective study relied on clinical history that participants themselves reported in a screening survey and a study questionnaire. A participant counted as exposed if, within 2 weeks of entering the study, that participant had been in contact with someone who had a PCR-confirmed or clinician-diagnosed COVID-19 case. In the prospective study, whole blood, serum and a nasopharyngeal or oropharyngeal swab were collected from each participant by mobile phlebotomists. Prospective study participants could optionally give additional blood draws and questionnaires over an approximately 2-month period. Blood samples from the prospective study were shipped frozen or at room temperature prior to DNA extraction.

The data derive from a study of blood T cell repertoires in COVID-19 (TCRdb year 2020). Broadly, across the study: Samples covering the acute and convalescent phases of COVID-19 were provided by collaborators in the United States, Italy and Spain. The material from the prospective study consisted of cDNA or gDNA derived from T cells, B-cell-depleted T cells, or PBMCs. Deeply sampled blood TCRbeta repertoires from subjects exposed to, actively infected with, or recovered from COVID-19 were included in the dataset. The repertoires were released in a freely available public database meant as a resource for research on the immune response to SARS-CoV-2. Samples were obtained from the ongoing ImmuneRACE study (first 160 participants) and from 1,254 subjects provided by 6 global collaborators. Nearly every sample came with metadata listing a de-identified subject ID, COVID-19 status, age in years and sex. Where available, HLA class I and class II types were taken from metadata supplied by the sample provider and were not determined by assay-based typing.

The study at large found these results: The amount of clinical and demographic metadata varied by source and participant and was provided uncurated.

This sequence was found in a woman aged 18-30 years who had been exposed to COVID-19. Recombination linked TRBV9 to TRBJ2-3; 6 matching bases give a weak D call of TRBD2. The sequenced material came from PBMCs or T cells enriched from blood (not recorded which). CDR3 loop: CASSPSEYTDTQYF. The nucleotide sequence is TGTGCCAGCAGCCCTAGCGAATACACAGATACGCAGTATTTT.